A single T cell receptor beta chain is shown here with its context. This entry comes from a study of T cells in localized non-small cell lung cancer. Only in-frame clones appear in the TCRdb table, and some are missing; sequencing was by immunoSEQ multiplex PCR. The sample contains around 67,000 clones, roughly 88% of which appear only once. Germline V lookup: CDR1 MNHNS, CDR2 SASEGT. The CDR3 has 14 amino acids. V was pared by 6 bases and J by 4 bases, with 13 bases between. Here the sequenced sample was peripheral blood, taken before any cancer treatment. This chain links TRBV6-1 with TRBJ2-1, with TRBD2 as a possible D gene (5 bases). The origin of this receptor is a woman aged 40 to 75 with stage I lung adenocarcinoma. The CDR3, as DNA: TGTGCCAGCAGAACAAAACGGGATTACAATGAGCAGTTCTTC. It specifies CASRTKRDYNEQFF.